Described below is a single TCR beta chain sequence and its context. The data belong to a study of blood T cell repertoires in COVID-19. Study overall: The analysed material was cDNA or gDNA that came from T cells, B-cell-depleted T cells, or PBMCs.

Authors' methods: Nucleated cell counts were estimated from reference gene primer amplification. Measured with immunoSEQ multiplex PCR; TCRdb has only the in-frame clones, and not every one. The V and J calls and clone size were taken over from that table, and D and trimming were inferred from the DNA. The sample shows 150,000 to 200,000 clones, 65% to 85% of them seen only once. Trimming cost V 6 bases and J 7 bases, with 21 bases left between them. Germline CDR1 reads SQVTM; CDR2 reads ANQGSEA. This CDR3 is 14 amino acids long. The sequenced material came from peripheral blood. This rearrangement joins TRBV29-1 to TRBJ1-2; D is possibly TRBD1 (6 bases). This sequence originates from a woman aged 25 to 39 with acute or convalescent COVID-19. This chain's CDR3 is CSVAPGGLGGGYTF. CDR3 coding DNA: TGCAGCGTGGCCCCGGGGGGCTTAGGTGGTGGCTACACCTTC.